Below are 5 T cell receptor beta chains sequenced from a single sample in a study of blood T cell repertoires in COVID-19. TCRdb's table, derived via immunoSEQ multiplex PCR, lists solely in-frame clones and lacks some. This table holds 150,000 to 200,000 clones, over 75% found once. Sequenced material: peripheral blood. These receptors were collected from a man aged 45 to 65 with acute or convalescent COVID-19.

The chain joins TRBV30 to TRBJ2-7; 9 bases are a match to TRBD2. The CDR3 loop spans 12 amino acids. V lost 7 bases and J lost 6; bases outside the gene matches: 7. Germline CDR1 GTSNPN, CDR2 SVGIG (reference sequence). The chain's CDR3 is CASSLAGVEQYF. In DNA form, the CDR3 reads TGTGCCTCTAGCTTAGCGGGAGTCGAGCAGTACTTC.

The gene calls are TRBV14 and TRBJ2-3; D gene ambiguous. Germline lookup yields CDR1 SGHDN and CDR2 FVKESK. The V gene lost 2 bases and the J gene lost 4 bases, with 13 bases spanning the gap. The CDR3 runs 15 residues. CDR3 bases: TGTGCCAGCAGCCAACTACAGAACAGACCAGATACGCAGTATTTT. Its protein product is CASSQLQNRPDTQYF.

CDR3 DNA: TGTGCCAGCGTTGAGGTGGGGGCTCAGCCCCAGCATTTT. Translated: CASVEVGAQPQHF. The gene calls are TRBV21-1 and TRBJ1-5; the tabulated D call, TRBD1, remains unverified against the DNA. TRBV21-1 is designated a pseudogene. The CDR3 is 13 amino acids.

The chain combines TRBV5-4 with TRBJ2-2, with TRBD2 as a possible D gene (6 bases). V lost 4 bases and J lost 0, with 19 bases in between. There are 18 residues in the CDR3. Germline CDR1 reads SGHNT; CDR2 reads YYREEE (reference sequence). The CDR3 sequence: CASSAPGTSYANTGELFF. In DNA, the CDR3 is TGTGCCAGCAGCGCACCCGGGACTTCCTACGCGAACACCGGGGAGCTGTTTTTT.

The genes are TRBV6-5 and TRBJ2-7; D is uncertain. The V gene's germline CDR1 is MNHEY and CDR2 SVGAGI. V was pared by 5 bases and J by 2 bases, with 7 bases between. The CDR3 totals 12 residues. This chain's CDR3 is CASSPLPYEQYV. As DNA, the CDR3 is TGTGCCAGCAGTCCCCTCCCCTACGAGCAGTACGTC.